This entry lists 16 T cell receptor beta chains sequenced from one sample in a study of blood T cell repertoires in COVID-19. The table came from immunoSEQ multiplex PCR; TCRdb's copy has only in-frame clones and leaves some out. The top ten hold about 14% of the sample, which has 30,000 to 35,000 clones, 85% seen once. Sequenced input: peripheral blood. These receptor sequences come from a human donor with acute or convalescent COVID-19. The donor label of this sample is uncertain.

V usage is TRBV18 and J usage is TRBJ2-2, with 10 bases aligning to TRBD1. This CDR3 is built from 15 residues. V gave up 3 bases and J gave up 4 bases; unmatched junction bases: 2. The germline V gene encodes CDR1 KGHSH and CDR2 LQKENI. The CDR3 sequence is CASSPGTGATGELFF. The CDR3 DNA reads TGTGCCAGCTCACCCGGGACAGGGGCCACCGGGGAGCTGTTTTTT.

For this clone: Other DNA sequences in this sample translate to the same CDR3. The V call is TRBV18, the J call TRBJ1-1; 8 positions agree with TRBD1. The V gene's germline CDR1 is KGHSH and CDR2 LQKENI. The CDR3 contains 15 residues. Unmatched junction bases numbered 6, after V lost 4 bases and J lost 2 bases. In DNA form, the CDR3 reads TGTGCCAGCTCACTAACGGACAGGGTTAACACTGAAGCTTTCTTT. Protein: CASSLTDRVNTEAFF.

The chain combines TRBV2 with TRBJ1-1, with 11 bases aligning to TRBD1. Germline V lookup: CDR1 SNHLY, CDR2 FYNNEI. Losses at the gene ends were 6 bases for V and 3 bases for J; bases not matched to a gene: 0. The CDR3 has 13 amino acids. This CDR3 reads CASRGQGDTEAFF. The CDR3 DNA sequence: TGTGCCAGCAGGGGACAGGGGGACACTGAAGCTTTCTTT. The full variable domain, rest sourced from reference TRBV2 and TRBJ1-1, is EPEVTQTPSHQVTQMGQEVILRCVPISNHLYFYWYRQILGQKVEFLVSFYNNEISEKSEIFDDQFSVERPDGSNFTLKIRSTKLEDSAMYFCASRGQGDTEAFFGQGTRLTVV.

This rearrangement joins TRBV27 to TRBJ2-7; 8 nucleotides agree with TRBD1. Germline CDR1 is MNHEY and CDR2 is SMNVEV (reference sequence). This CDR3 is built from 14 residues. V shed 5 bases, J shed 1 base, and the junction held 4 bases outside the gene matches. The CDR3 DNA follows: TGTGCCAGCAGTGGGGACAGGAATTCCTACGAGCAGTACTTC. Translation: CASSGDRNSYEQYF.

The chain links TRBV28 to TRBJ1-6; TRBD1 might be the D (6 bases). CDR1 and CDR2 (germline): MDHEN, SYDVKM. V shed 7 bases and J shed 7 bases, with 14 bases lying between them. CDR3 length equals 14 residues. The CDR3 DNA reads as TGTGCCAGCACTTTCCAGGGGTTGAATTCACCCCTCCACTTT. This codes for CASTFQGLNSPLHF.

This clone came up once. The chain recombines TRBV25-1 with TRBJ1-5; 7 bases map to TRBD1. The CDR3 length is 17 residues. Germline V CDR1 and CDR2: MGHDK, SYGVNS. Germline trimming cut 0 bases from V and 1 base from J; bases unmatched to any gene: 6. CDR3 nucleotides: TGTGCCAGCAGTGAATATTCGGGCAGGGGGAGCAATCAGCCCCAGCATTTT. Translation: CASSEYSGRGSNQPQHF.

The chain joins TRBV30 to TRBJ1-6, with 7 nucleotides matching TRBD1. This CDR3 region has 13 residues. Germline lookup yields CDR1 GTSNPN and CDR2 SVGIG (reference sequence). The trim removed 3 bases at V and 6 bases at J, leaving 2 bases unmatched. CDR3: CAWSRDSNSPLHF. CDR3 DNA: TGTGCCTGGAGCCGGGACAGTAATTCACCCCTCCACTTT.

The rearrangement links TRBV10-3 to TRBJ1-2; the D gene is possibly TRBD1 (5 bases). The CDR3 sequence is 14 residues long. Germline assignment: CDR1 ENHRY and CDR2 SYGVKD. V shed 0 bases and J shed 5 bases, with 10 bases lying between them. This CDR3 is CAISESNRGYGYTF. CDR3 nucleotides: TGTGCCATCAGTGAGTCGAATAGGGGTTATGGCTACACCTTC.

This rearrangement joins TRBV13 to TRBJ1-5; 9 bases agree with TRBD1. V lost 2 bases, J lost 3 bases, and 2 bases stayed unmatched. This CDR3 has 15 residues. CDR1 and CDR2 (germline): PRHDT, FYEKMQ (reference sequence). The CDR3 reads CASSLRTGANQPQHF. The DNA for the CDR3 is TGTGCCAGCAGCTTACGGACAGGGGCCAATCAGCCCCAGCATTTT.

The CDR3 reads CAWSVLFQGGEQYF. CDR3 sequence (DNA): TGTGCCTGGAGTGTTCTATTCCAGGGGGGCGAGCAGTACTTC. This chain joins TRBV30 and TRBJ2-7; the D gene is possibly TRBD1 (7 bases). The germline CDR1 and CDR2 sequences are GTSNPN and SVGIG (reference sequence). This CDR3 has 14 residues. V lost 0 bases and J 6 bases, leaving 15 bases between the germline ends.

The chain employs TRBV27 and TRBJ1-2; the D is unclear. Per germline, CDR1 MNHEY and CDR2 SMNVEV (reference sequence). The CDR3 runs 13 residues. V gave up 0 bases and J gave up 7 bases, with 9 bases separating them. The CDR3 sequence: CASSLSRDTGYTF. In DNA, the CDR3 is TGTGCCAGCAGTTTATCCCGCGACACTGGCTACACCTTC.

V gene TRBV3-1 (or the pseudogene TRBV3-2) combines with J gene TRBJ2-4, with 11 bases lining up with TRBD2. Germline assignment: CDR1 LGHDT and CDR2 YNNKEL (reference sequence). V gave up 3 bases and J gave up 6 bases; unmatched junction bases: 1. The CDR3 runs to 14 residues. CDR3 in amino acids: CASSQGTSGNIQYF. CDR3 sequence (DNA): TGTGCCAGCAGCCAGGGGACTAGCGGAAACATTCAGTACTTC.

The rearrangement links TRBV6-1 to TRBJ1-5; TRBD1 might be the D (5 bases). V dropped 3 bases and J dropped 2 bases, with 14 bases sitting between them. The CDR3 is 16 amino acids. The germline V gene encodes CDR1 MNHNS and CDR2 SASEGT. The CDR3 DNA follows: TGTGCCAGCAGTGAGTTTGGGGGGGAGGGCAATCAGCCCCAGCATTTT. Amino acid sequence: CASSEFGGEGNQPQHF.

The rearrangement links TRBV24-1 to TRBJ2-1, with TRBD2 matching 8 bases. There are 15 residues in the CDR3. The germline gives CDR1 KGHDR, CDR2 SFDVKD. Germline trimming cut 1 base from V and 5 bases from J; bases unmatched to any gene: 3. CDR3 sequence reads: CATSDFSGENNEQFF. The CDR3, as DNA: TGTGCCACCAGTGATTTTAGCGGGGAAAACAATGAGCAGTTCTTC.

The genes are TRBV5-5 and TRBJ2-1; 7 nucleotides align to TRBD1. The CDR3 is 14 residues long. CDR1 is SGHKS, CDR2 YYEKEE, per germline (reference sequence). V dropped 1 base and J dropped 9; count of bases not matched to a gene: 7. The CDR3 DNA reads TGTGCCAGCAGCTTGATGACAGGGTCAAGTGAGCAGTTCTTC. It is translated as CASSLMTGSSEQFF.

This CDR3 is CAWKRQGAETQYF. For the CDR3, the DNA is TGTGCCTGGAAAAGACAGGGGGCAGAGACCCAGTACTTC. This rearrangement joins TRBV30 to TRBJ2-5, with TRBD1 matching over 10 bases. Losses at the gene ends were 4 bases for V and 4 bases for J; bases not matched to a gene: 3. This CDR3 is 13 amino acids long. Germline lookup yields CDR1 GTSNPN and CDR2 SVGIG (reference sequence).